Listed below are T cell receptor beta chains from one sample, sequenced in a study of blood T cell repertoires in COVID-19. Measured with immunoSEQ multiplex PCR; TCRdb has only the in-frame clones, and not every one. The table has about 150,000 clones, around 89% seen once. Sequencing was carried out using peripheral blood. These receptors all stem from a woman in her thirties or forties with acute or convalescent COVID-19. Both conserved end residues are part of each CDR3. A D gene is named only where the DNA matches it firmly. Clone size, where shown, is once, few, many, or a class for clones that have expanded.

d_call j_call clone_size v_call cdr3_nt cdr3_aa
TRBD1 TRBJ1-5 NA TRBV4-1 TGCGCCAGCAGCCAACCTGGGACAGGGGGAGGCTTAAAGGATCAGCCCCAGCATTTT CASSQPGTGGGLKDQPQHF
NA TRBJ2-3 NA TRBV4-1 TGCGCCAGCAGCCAAGATAAGCACAGTAAGATCACAGATACGCAGTATTTT CASSQDKHSKITDTQYF
NA TRBJ1-5 NA TRBV2 TGTGCCAGCAGTGGTCAGGGTCTGGAGAATCAGCCCCAGCATTTT CASSGQGLENQPQHF
NA TRBJ2-1 NA TRBV4-2 TGTGCCAGCAGCCAAGAACGGGGGGCGGGCGAGCAGTTCTTC CASSQERGAGEQFF
TRBD1 TRBJ2-3 few TRBV23-1 TGCGCCAGCAGTCGGTCCCGGGACAGGTTCCGCAACACAGATACGCAGTATTTT CASSRSRDRFRNTDTQYF
TRBD1 TRBJ1-6 few TRBV5-1 TGCGCCAGCAGCTTGGAGGGACAGGGGCATAATTCACCCCTCCACTTT CASSLEGQGHNSPLHF
NA TRBJ1-4 NA TRBV10-2 TGCGCCAGCAGCGCCCCGGGACACCCTCGAGAACTGTTTTTT CASSAPGHPRELFF
TRBD1 TRBJ1-5 few TRBV5-5 TGTGCCAGCAGCTTCTCCGGGACAGGGTATCAGCCCCAGCATTTT CASSFSGTGYQPQHF
NA TRBJ2-1 NA TRBV5-1 TGCGCCAGCAGCCAACAGACAGTGAATGAGCAGTTCTTC CASSQQTVNEQFF
TRBD1 TRBJ1-2 NA TRBV6-5 TGTGCCAGCAGTCGCGACAGGGCCCGATATGGCTACACCTTC CASSRDRARYGYTF
NA TRBJ2-2 NA TRBV6-5 TGTGCCAGCAGTCCACGGACAGCCCCTGACGGGGAGCTGTTTTTT CASSPRTAPDGELFF
NA TRBJ1-6 NA TRBV3-1/TRBV3-2 TGTGCCAGCAGCCCCTTAGAGGGAAAATATTCACCCCTCCACTTT CASSPLEGKYSPLHF
TRBD2 TRBJ2-5 NA TRBV3-1/TRBV3-2 TGTGCCAGCAGCCGAGGGACTAGCGGGGGGGCCCCGGAGACCCAGTACTTC CASSRGTSGGAPETQYF
TRBD2 TRBJ2-1 NA TRBV24-1 TGTGCCACCAGTGACCAAACCGTGGTAGCGGGAGGGCCAAGCAATGAGCAGTTCTTC CATSDQTVVAGGPSNEQFF
TRBD1 TRBJ1-2 NA TRBV6-5 TGTGCCAGCAGAAAAACAGGGGGCGTAAATGGCTACACCTTC CASRKTGGVNGYTF
NA TRBJ2-7 NA TRBV24-1 TGTGCCACCAGTGATAAAAACAGGGAAGGGGAGCAGTACTTC CATSDKNREGEQYF
TRBD1 TRBJ2-5 NA TRBV28 TGTGCCAGCAGTTCCCCCGGGACAGGTGAAGAGACCCAGTACTTC CASSSPGTGEETQYF
NA TRBJ2-5 NA TRBV7-2 TGTGCCAGCAGCTTAGGCCAGGGGATCCGGGAGACCCAGTACTTC CASSLGQGIRETQYF
NA TRBJ2-3 NA TRBV2 TGTGCCAGCAGGGGAAACGGACTTCCCACAGATACGCAGTATTTT CASRGNGLPTDTQYF
NA TRBJ2-3 once TRBV9 TGTGCCAGCAGCGTATCCGGGAAGCCAGATACGCAGTATTTT CASSVSGKPDTQYF
NA TRBJ2-1 NA TRBV19 TGTGCCAGTAGTGGGGAGCCATCCTACAATGAGCAGTTCTTC CASSGEPSYNEQFF
NA TRBJ2-7 NA TRBV21-1 TGTGCCAGCAGCAAAGAAGGCAGAGACAGGTACGAGCAGTACTTC CASSKEGRDRYEQYF
NA TRBJ2-3 NA TRBV19 TGTGCCAGTAGTCTAGGAGATACAGATACGCAGTATTTT CASSLGDTDTQYF
TRBD2 TRBJ2-7 once TRBV30 TGTGCCTGGAGGCGTCTCGGGACTAGCGGGAGATCATCCCACGAGCAGTACTTC CAWRRLGTSGRSSHEQYF
TRBD1 TRBJ2-3 NA TRBV4-1 TGCGCCAGCAGCCCAATAACAGGGGGCGTATCAGATACGCAGTATTTT CASSPITGGVSDTQYF
TRBD2 TRBJ2-1 NA TRBV7-3 TGTGCCAGCAGCCAACGGACTAGTTCCTACAATGAGCAGTTCTTC CASSQRTSSYNEQFF
TRBD2 TRBJ2-3 NA TRBV11-3 TGTGCCAGCAGCGCGGGACTAGCGGGAGATACGCAGTATTTT CASSAGLAGDTQYF
NA TRBJ2-1 once TRBV3-1/TRBV3-2 TGTGCCAGCAGCCAAAGGGACACTCAAAATGAGCAGTTCTTC CASSQRDTQNEQFF
NA TRBJ2-1 NA TRBV6-5 TGTGCCAGCAGTTACAATGGGGGGAGCTCCTACAATGAGCAGTTCTTC CASSYNGGSSYNEQFF
NA TRBJ2-7 NA TRBV19 TGTGCCAGTAGTTTAGTAGCGCTGGCTGACTACGAGCAGTACTTC CASSLVALADYEQYF
NA TRBJ1-1 NA TRBV25-1 TGTGCCAGCAGTGAGTCAGTGAGGATTGGGAACACTGAAGCTTTCTTT CASSESVRIGNTEAFF
TRBD2 TRBJ2-3 NA TRBV6-2/TRBV6-3 TGTGCCAGCAGTGGGACTAGTGCATCTTCTACGCAGTATTTT CASSGTSASSTQYF
NA TRBJ2-3 NA TRBV6-2/TRBV6-3 TGTGCCAGCAGTATGTACACATTACACACAGATACGCAGTATTTT CASSMYTLHTDTQYF
TRBD2 TRBJ2-2 once TRBV6-1 TGTGCCAGCAGTGAAGTTATAGCGGGCCAAGGGGAGCTGTTTTTT CASSEVIAGQGELFF
NA TRBJ1-3 NA TRBV29-1 TGCAGCGCCACGGGGGTAGCTGGAAACACCATATATTTT CSATGVAGNTIYF
NA TRBJ1-4 NA TRBV30 TGTGCCTGGGACCCAGACAGGTTCGGCGGTGAAAAACTGTTTTTT CAWDPDRFGGEKLFF